The next 7 T cell receptor beta chains were all read from a single sample in a study of neoadjuvant nivolumab and ipilimumab in lung cancer (dated by TCRdb to 2019 to 2021). Sample time point, as interpreted from the label and publication: at surgical resection after neoadjuvant nivolumab +/- ipilimumab. Libraries were prepared through the immunoSEQ multiplex PCR assay. Here the immuneACCESS table is served through TCRdb, limited to in-frame sequences with V and J called. Missing clones are a known gap in these copies; in checked studies unresolved V genes cover under half, and the rest lacks a known reason. This sample lists approximately 29,000 clones; about 83% were detected once. The top ten constitute 5% to 6% of the sample. The sample was tumor tissue, taken after neoadjuvant nivolumab, alone or with ipilimumab, at or shortly before surgery. The receptors were gathered from an adult with non-small cell lung cancer.

As for this clone: The sample holds other DNA sequences that translate to the same CDR3. The V and J genes are TRBV15 and TRBJ1-4; D gene ambiguous. The CDR3 covers 12 residues. Trimming shortened V by 1 base and J by 8 bases, and 5 bases separated the two germline ends. Germline V gene sequence: CDR1 LNHNV, CDR2 YYDKDF (reference sequence). The CDR3 DNA follows: TGTGCCACCAGCAGAGTAGGCGAAAAACTGTTTTTT. The encoded protein is CATSRVGEKLFF.

This sequence joins TRBV29-1 and TRBJ2-3; D possibly corresponds to TRBD2 (6 bases). The germline V and J ends were trimmed by 6 bases and 1 base, with 20 bases remaining between them. In germline, CDR1 is SQVTM, CDR2 ANQGSEA. CDR3 length: 16 amino acids. The CDR3 here is CSVSGLTDRRTDTQYF. CDR3 bases: TGCAGCGTATCAGGACTAACGGACCGCCGCACAGATACGCAGTATTTT.

This chain links TRBV6-1 with TRBJ2-7, with TRBD1 matching 11 bases. Germline CDR1 MNHNS, CDR2 SASEGT. The trim removed 2 bases at V and 7 bases at J, leaving 10 bases unmatched. This CDR3 is built from 16 residues. The CDR3 coding sequence is TGTGCCAGCAGTGAAAGGGACAGGGGGACGACTGGAGAGCAGTACTTC. Its protein product is CASSERDRGTTGEQYF.

This chain uses TRBV7-9 with TRBJ2-3; D perhaps matches TRBD2 (5 bases). With 5 bases removed from V and 3 bases from J, the gap between germline ends came to 15 bases. The CDR3 covers 15 residues. CDR1 is SEHNR, CDR2 FQNEAQ, per germline (reference sequence). The CDR3 sequence: CASSPAEVGTDTQYF. In nucleotides, the CDR3 is TGTGCCAGCAGCCCGGCGGAGGTGGGGACAGATACGCAGTATTTT.

The chain has TRBV4-3 and TRBJ1-1; D unclear. CDR3 length equals 15 residues. V was pared by 0 bases and J by 2 bases, with 10 bases between. The V gene's germline CDR1 is LGHNA and CDR2 YSLEER. This chain's CDR3 is CASSQDRWGNTEAFF. The DNA of the CDR3 is TGCGCCAGCAGCCAAGATCGATGGGGAAACACTGAAGCTTTCTTT.

This chain joins TRBV10-2 and TRBJ1-2; D not resolved. V was pared by 7 bases and J by 1 base, with 7 bases between. CDR1 and CDR2 from the germline V gene are WSHSY and SAAADI. The CDR3 runs to 12 residues. CDR3 sequence reads: CASNDGNYGYTF. In DNA, the CDR3 is TGCGCCAGCAACGACGGTAACTATGGCTACACCTTC.

This clone was observed a few times. V usage is TRBV2 and J usage is TRBJ1-2, with 9 bases identical to TRBD1. Unmatched junction bases numbered 8, after V lost 5 bases and J lost 4 bases. This CDR3 is built from 15 residues. Germline V lookup: CDR1 SNHLY, CDR2 FYNNEI. Written as DNA, the CDR3 is TGTGCCAGCAGTAGGATAACAGGGGGCATCTATGGCTACACCTTC. It specifies CASSRITGGIYGYTF.